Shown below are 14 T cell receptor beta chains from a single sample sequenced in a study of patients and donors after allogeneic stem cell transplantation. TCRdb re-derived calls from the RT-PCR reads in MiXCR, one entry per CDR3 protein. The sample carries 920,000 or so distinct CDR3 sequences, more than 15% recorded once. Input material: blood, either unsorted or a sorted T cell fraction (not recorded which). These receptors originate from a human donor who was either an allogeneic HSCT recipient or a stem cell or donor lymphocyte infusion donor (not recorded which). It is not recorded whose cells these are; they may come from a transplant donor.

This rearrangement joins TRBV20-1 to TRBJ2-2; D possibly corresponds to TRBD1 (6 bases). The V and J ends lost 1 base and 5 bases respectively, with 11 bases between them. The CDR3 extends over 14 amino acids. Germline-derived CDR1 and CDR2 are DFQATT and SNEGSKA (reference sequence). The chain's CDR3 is CSARAGRGTGELFF. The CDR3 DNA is TGCAGTGCTAGAGCAGGCAGGGGAACCGGGGAGCTGTTTTTT.

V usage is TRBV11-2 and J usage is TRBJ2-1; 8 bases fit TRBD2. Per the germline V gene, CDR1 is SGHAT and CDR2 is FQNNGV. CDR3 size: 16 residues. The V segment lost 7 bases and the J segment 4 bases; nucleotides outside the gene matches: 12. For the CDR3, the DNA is TGTGCCAGCACCACCCGGCCGGGGGGGGGATACAATGAGCAGTTCTTC. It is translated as CASTTRPGGGYNEQFF.

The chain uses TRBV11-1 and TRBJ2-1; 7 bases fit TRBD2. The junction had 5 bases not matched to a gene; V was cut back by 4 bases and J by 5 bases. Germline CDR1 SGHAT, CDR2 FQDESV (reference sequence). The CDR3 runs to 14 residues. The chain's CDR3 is CASSWGGLDNEQFF. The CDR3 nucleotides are TGTGCCAGCAGCTGGGGGGGTTTGGACAATGAGCAGTTCTTC.

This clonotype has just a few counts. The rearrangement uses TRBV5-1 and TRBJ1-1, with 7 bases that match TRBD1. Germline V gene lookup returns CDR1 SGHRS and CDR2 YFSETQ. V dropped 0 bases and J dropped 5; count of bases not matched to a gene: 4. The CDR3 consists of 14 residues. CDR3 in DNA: TGCGCCAGCAGCTTGGAGGCAGGGGGGACTGAAGCTTTCTTT. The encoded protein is CASSLEAGGTEAFF.

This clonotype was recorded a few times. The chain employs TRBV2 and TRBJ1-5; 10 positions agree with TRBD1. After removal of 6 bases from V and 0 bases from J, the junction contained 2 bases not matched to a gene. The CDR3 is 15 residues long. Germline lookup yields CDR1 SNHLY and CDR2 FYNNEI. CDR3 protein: CASSRDRGSNQPQHF. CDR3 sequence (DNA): TGTGCCAGCAGCCGGGACAGGGGTAGCAATCAGCCCCAGCATTTT.

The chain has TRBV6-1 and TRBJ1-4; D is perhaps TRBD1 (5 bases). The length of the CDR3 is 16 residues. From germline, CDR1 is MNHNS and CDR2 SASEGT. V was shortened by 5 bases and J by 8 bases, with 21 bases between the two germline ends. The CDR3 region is CASSPNPGPVKEKLFF. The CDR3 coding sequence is TGTGCCAGCAGTCCAAATCCGGGGCCTGTCAAAGAAAAACTGTTTTTT.

CDR3 amino acids: CASSQDRFSGNTIYF. The CDR3 bases are TGTGCCAGCAGCCAGGACAGATTCTCTGGAAACACCATATATTTT. V gene TRBV11-2 combines with J gene TRBJ1-3; the D gene is possibly TRBD1 (6 bases). Trimming left V 5 bases short and J 0 bases short, with 11 bases between. Germline lookup yields CDR1 SGHAT and CDR2 FQNNGV. The CDR3 loop spans 15 amino acids. Together with reference TRBV11-2 and TRBJ1-3, the CDR3 gives the full variable domain: EAGVAQSPRYKIIEKRQSVAFWCNPISGHATLYWYQQILGQGPKLLIQFQNNGVVDDSQLPKDRFSAERLKGVDSTLKIQPAKLEDSAVYLCASSQDRFSGNTIYFGEGSWLTVV.

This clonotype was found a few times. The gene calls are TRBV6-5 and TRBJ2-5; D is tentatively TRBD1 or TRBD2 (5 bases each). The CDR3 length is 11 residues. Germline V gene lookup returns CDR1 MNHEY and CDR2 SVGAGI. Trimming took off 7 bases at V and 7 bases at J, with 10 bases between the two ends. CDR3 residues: CASILGGTQYF. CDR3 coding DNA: TGTGCCAGCATCCTTGGGGGGACCCAGTACTTC.

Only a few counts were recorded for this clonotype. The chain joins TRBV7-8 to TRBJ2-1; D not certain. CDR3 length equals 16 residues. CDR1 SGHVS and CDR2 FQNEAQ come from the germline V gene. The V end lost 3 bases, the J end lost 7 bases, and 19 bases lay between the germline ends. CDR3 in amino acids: CASSLAPLGVKNEQFF. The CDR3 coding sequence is TGTGCCAGCAGCTTGGCTCCGTTAGGCGTTAAGAATGAGCAGTTCTTC.

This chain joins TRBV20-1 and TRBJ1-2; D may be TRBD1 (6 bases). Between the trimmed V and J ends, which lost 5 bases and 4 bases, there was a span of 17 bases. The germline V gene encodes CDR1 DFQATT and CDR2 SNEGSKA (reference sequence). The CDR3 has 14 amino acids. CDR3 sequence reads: CSAPNRDTGYGYTF. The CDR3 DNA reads TGCAGTGCTCCTAACCGGGACACCGGCTATGGCTACACCTTC.

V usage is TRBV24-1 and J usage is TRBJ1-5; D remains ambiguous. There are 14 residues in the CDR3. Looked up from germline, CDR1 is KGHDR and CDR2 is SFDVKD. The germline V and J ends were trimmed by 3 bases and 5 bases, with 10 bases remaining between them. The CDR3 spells CATSDPPGDQPQHF. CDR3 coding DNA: TGTGCCACCAGTGATCCCCCGGGAGATCAGCCCCAGCATTTT.

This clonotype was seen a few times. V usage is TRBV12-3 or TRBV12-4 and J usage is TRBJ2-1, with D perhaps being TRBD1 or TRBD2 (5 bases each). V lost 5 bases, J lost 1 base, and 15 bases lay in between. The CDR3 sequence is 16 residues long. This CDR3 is CASSSTGPISYNEQFF. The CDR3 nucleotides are TGTGCCAGCAGTAGTACGGGACCGATTTCCTACAATGAGCAGTTCTTC.

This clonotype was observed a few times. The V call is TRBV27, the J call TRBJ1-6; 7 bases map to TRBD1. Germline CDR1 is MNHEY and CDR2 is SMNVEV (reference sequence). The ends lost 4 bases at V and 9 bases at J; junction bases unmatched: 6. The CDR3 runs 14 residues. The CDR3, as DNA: TGTGCCAGCAGTTATACAGGGGAGCGTTCACCCCTCCACTTT. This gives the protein CASSYTGERSPLHF.

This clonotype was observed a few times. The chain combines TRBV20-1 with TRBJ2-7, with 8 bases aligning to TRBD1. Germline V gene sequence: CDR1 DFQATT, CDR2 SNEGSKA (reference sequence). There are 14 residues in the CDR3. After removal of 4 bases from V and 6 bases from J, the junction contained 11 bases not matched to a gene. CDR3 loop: CSAKPGQGVGEQYF. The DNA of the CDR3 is TGCAGTGCTAAGCCCGGACAGGGAGTCGGCGAGCAGTACTTC.